The entry below gives a single T cell receptor (beta chain) sequence along with its context. Its antigen is currently unknown. This specimen belongs to a study of spatial heterogeneity in lung cancer. Study conclusions and caveats: Counts that tracked tumor mutation counts were those of expanded intratumoral alpha and beta TCRs.

TCRdb processed the 5' RACE reads anew with MiXCR; each CDR3 protein has one entry. This sample has about 10,000 distinct CDR3 sequences; approximately 12% occur once, and the top ten carry around 14%. Documented time point: sample taken at primary tumor resection. There are 14 residues in the CDR3. V was shortened by 5 bases and J by 2 bases, with 13 bases between the two germline ends. Germline CDR1 and CDR2: GTSNPN and SVGIG (reference sequence). The TCR sequence derives from a female donor with early-stage non-small cell lung cancer. The sequencing used lung tumor tissue, collected at surgery. The chain combines TRBV30 with TRBJ1-5; a weak D match, TRBD1 (6 bases). The CDR3 is CAWARQAGNQPQHF. DNA of the CDR3: TGTGCCTGGGCCCGACAGGCTGGCAATCAGCCCCAGCATTTT. The entire variable domain, with the rest obtained from reference TRBV30 and TRBJ1-5, is as follows: SQTIHQWPATLVQPVGSPLSLECTVEGTSNPNLYWYRQAAGRGLQLLFYSVGIGQISSEVPQNLSASRPQDRQFILSSKKLLLSDSGFYLCAWARQAGNQPQHFGDGTRLSIL.